This T cell receptor beta chain was recorded in a study of control samples from healthy donors and cancer patients. Using immunoSEQ multiplex PCR, the repertoire was profiled, and TCRdb retains in-frame clones only, with some absent. The sample contains roughly 64,000 clones, about nine tenths of which appear only once. The TCR was taken from a woman between 50 and 59 years old with colorectal cancer. Sequenced sample: PBMCs.

In DNA, the CDR3 is TGTGCCAGCAGCGGGCCCTTACAGGGGGTCGCGACTGAAGCTTTCTTT. Its translation is CASSGPLQGVATEAFF. The chain combines TRBV5-8 with TRBJ1-1, with TRBD1 identical over 8 bases. The CDR3 is made up of 16 amino acids. Per germline, CDR1 SGHTS and CDR2 YDEGEE. Trimming removed 4 bases from V and 5 bases from J; junction bases left unmatched: 13.